The present entry profiles one T cell receptor beta chain with its context. Its antigen is still unknown. CDR1 and CDR2 from the germline V gene are SGHDN and FVKESK. This CDR3 is 13 amino acids long. The V gene lost 5 bases and the J gene lost 5 bases, with 10 bases spanning the gap. A history of autoimmune disease or systemic immunosuppression excluded patients. Sampling times: baseline, cycle 4 day 1, cycle 7 day 1. The data were obtained in a study of OX40 agonist ivuxolimab in advanced cancers. Clones were sequenced by immunoSEQ multiplex PCR, and TCRdb holds only the in-frame ones, with some missing. This table has 40,000 to 50,000 clones, roughly 90% appearing once. Study-wide findings and caveats: Average numbers of expanded clones were greater in CD8+ T cells than in CD4+.

The TCR sequence derives from an adult with an advanced solid tumor such as melanoma, head and neck, liver or kidney cancer. The starting material was CD4+ or CD8+ T cells sorted from blood, obtained in a trial of the OX40 agonist ivuxolimab. This chain joins TRBV14 and TRBJ2-1; the D is unclear. DNA for the CDR3: TGTGCCAGCAGCTTCCGACTGAACAATGAGCAGTTCTTC. Protein sequence: CASSFRLNNEQFF. The full variable domain, in which reference TRBV14 and TRBJ2-1 provide the parts outside the CDR3, is EAGVTQFPSHSVIEKGQTVTLRCDPISGHDNLYWYRRVMGKEIKFLLHFVKESKQDESGMPNNRFLAERTGGTYSTLKVQPAELEDSGVYFCASSFRLNNEQFFGPGTRLTVL.